The next 9 T cell receptor beta chains were all read from a single sample in a study of cytomegalovirus exposure and HLA in healthy donors. The assay was immunoSEQ multiplex PCR, and TCRdb's table has in-frame clones only and misses some. The sample gives roughly 330,000 clones, 87% of which show up once; about 1.2% is in the top ten. The sequencing sample was made of PBMCs. The receptors were gathered from a woman under 40 in good health and CMV-seropositive.

The CDR3 DNA sequence: TGTGCCAGCAGTGAATCTCTGACTAATGAAAAACTGTTTTTT. This sequence encodes CASSESLTNEKLFF. The rearrangement uses TRBV6-1 and TRBJ1-4; D call uncertain. The CDR3 is 14 residues long. Trimming took 2 bases from V and 2 from J, leaving 6 bases between them. Germline V gene lookup returns CDR1 MNHNS and CDR2 SASEGT.

Here the CDR3 reads CASSLAEQKQPFF. Written as DNA, the CDR3 is TGTGCCAGCAGCTTAGCAGAACAGAAACAGCCTTTCTTT. This rearrangement joins TRBV7-6 to TRBJ1-1; D ambiguous. There are 13 residues in the CDR3. With 0 bases removed from V and 12 bases from J, the gap between germline ends came to 14 bases. Germline lookup yields CDR1 SGHVS and CDR2 FNYEAQ.

On this clone: The junction shows a germline mismatch at one end, possibly a read error. V usage is TRBV25-1 and J usage is TRBJ2-3; tentatively, D is TRBD2 (5 bases). This CDR3 is 15 amino acids long. Germline CDR1 is MGHDK and CDR2 is SYGVNS. The CDR3 protein is CASEDPVAPTRKVIF. The DNA of the CDR3 is TGTGCCAGCGAAGATCCAGTAGCGCCAACGCGTAAGGTTATTTTT.

The gene calls are TRBV6-5 and TRBJ1-5; 9 bases match TRBD1. The CDR3 contains 13 residues. Germline V CDR1 and CDR2: MNHEY, SVGAGI. With V trimmed by 6 bases and J by 6 bases, 3 bases remained unmatched. CDR3 sequence: CASSGTGSQPQHF. Written as DNA, the CDR3 is TGTGCCAGCAGCGGGACAGGGTCTCAGCCCCAGCATTTT.

The chain joins TRBV28 to TRBJ1-5; 7 bases line up with TRBD1. The germline V gene has CDR1 MDHEN and CDR2 SYDVKM. Trimming at V came to 4 bases and at J to 3 bases, leaving 9 bases not matched to a gene. CDR3 length: 16 residues. CDR3 loop: CASSSTRDRNNQPQHF. The CDR3 coding sequence is TGTGCCAGCAGTTCGACCCGGGACAGAAACAATCAGCCCCAGCATTTT. The entire variable domain, with the rest obtained from reference TRBV28 and TRBJ1-5, is as follows: DVKVTQSSRYLVKRTGEKVFLECVQDMDHENMFWYRQDPGLGLRLIYFSYDVKMKEKGDIPEGYSVSREKKERFSLILESASTNQTSMYLCASSSTRDRNNQPQHFGDGTRLSIL.

This clone was seen a single time. This sequence joins TRBV15 and TRBJ2-7; weak D call: TRBD2 (5 bases). CDR3 length: 14 residues. Germline values: CDR1 LNHNV, CDR2 YYDKDF (reference sequence). Trimming took 0 bases from V and 7 from J, leaving 13 bases between them. The CDR3 coding sequence is TGTGCCACCAGCAGAGATCGGACTTCGAGGGAGCAGTACTTC. Translating gives CATSRDRTSREQYF.

The J gene is TRBJ2-5, the V gene TRBV6-5, with a weak D call TRBD1 (5 bases). CDR1 is MNHEY and CDR2 is SVGAGI in the germline V gene. The V end was cut by 2 bases, the J end by 6 bases, with 13 bases between. The CDR3 spans 14 residues. This CDR3 is CASSYQGPRKTQYF. CDR3 DNA sequence: TGTGCCAGCAGTTACCAGGGCCCTCGAAAGACCCAGTACTTC.

This chain connects TRBV9 to TRBJ2-1; 8 positions match TRBD2. CDR1 is SGDLS, CDR2 YYNGEE, per germline. CDR3 length: 16 amino acids. The V gene end was trimmed by 0 bases and the J gene end by 5 bases; junction bases not matched to a gene: 7. The CDR3 region is CASSVDSGVLDNEQFF. In nucleotides, the CDR3 is TGTGCCAGCAGCGTAGATAGCGGGGTATTAGACAATGAGCAGTTCTTC.

This clone was picked up one time. The chain uses TRBV7-9 and TRBJ2-5, with 7 nucleotides matching TRBD1. This CDR3 is 14 amino acids long. CDR1 is SEHNR and CDR2 is FQNEAQ in the germline V gene (reference sequence). V was pared by 2 bases and J by 3 bases, with 3 bases of the junction left unmatched. The CDR3: CASSLLGGEETQYF. CDR3 sequence (DNA): TGTGCCAGCAGCTTACTAGGGGGCGAAGAGACCCAGTACTTC.